These 30 T cell receptor beta chains share one sample of origin, sequenced in a study of CD8+CD57+ T cells in acquired aplastic anemia. Patients sequenced had flow cytometry evidence of CD8+CD57+ cell expansion. The study profiled TCR beta VDJ and CDR3 using genomic DNA as template. From the reads, TCRdb called clonotypes with MiXCR, one entry per CDR3 protein. The table records roughly 240,000 distinct CDR3 sequences, 40% to 50% of them present only once. The sequenced material came from sorted CD4+, CD8+, or CD8+CD57+ T cells (not recorded which) from PBMCs. These receptor sequences come from a human donor with aplastic anemia.

Many counts were recorded for this clonotype. The V and J genes are TRBV6-5 and TRBJ1-1, with D perhaps TRBD1 (5 bases). Trimming cost V 0 bases and J 5 bases, with 13 bases left between them. The CDR3 totals 15 residues. Germline CDR1 MNHEY, CDR2 SVGAGI. The CDR3 sequence is CASSYSRSGPTEAFF. The CDR3 DNA sequence: TGTGCCAGCAGTTACTCGAGGTCGGGGCCAACTGAAGCTTTCTTT.

The V gene is TRBV9, the J gene TRBJ1-6; 11 positions agree with TRBD1. V lost 3 bases to trimming and J lost 10 bases; unmatched junction nucleotides: 6. CDR1 is SGDLS, CDR2 YYNGEE, per germline. CDR3 length: 15 residues. The CDR3 loop is CASSGGQGASSPLHF. Here the CDR3 DNA reads TGTGCCAGCAGCGGCGGACAGGGGGCCTCATCACCCCTCCACTTT.

In its sample, this clonotype was seen many times. V and J are TRBV6-5 and TRBJ1-1, with TRBD1 as a possible D gene (6 bases). Trimming took 4 bases from V and 1 from J, leaving 13 bases between them. Per the germline V gene, CDR1 is MNHEY and CDR2 is SVGAGI. The length of the CDR3 is 15 residues. CDR3 nucleotides: TGTGCCAGCAGTTCAAGGACAGCATGGAACACTGAAGCTTTCTTT. Translated, it gives CASSSRTAWNTEAFF.

The rearrangement uses TRBV7-2 and TRBJ1-2; 7 nucleotides line up with TRBD1. Germline assignment: CDR1 SGHTA and CDR2 FQGNSA. The J segment lost 5 bases and the V segment lost 3 bases, leaving 18 bases of the junction unmatched. CDR3 length: 18 amino acids. CDR3 bases: TGTGCCAGCAGCTTCCAACCCCCGGGGCAGGGGGGAAAGTATGGCTACACCTTC. Its protein product is CASSFQPPGQGGKYGYTF.

Ten or more counts support this clonotype. The chain employs TRBV7-9 and TRBJ1-2, with TRBD1 matching 7 bases. Losses at the gene ends were 4 bases for V and 4 bases for J; bases not matched to a gene: 12. Germline loops: CDR1 SEHNR, CDR2 FQNEAQ (reference sequence). This CDR3 comprises 16 residues. CDR3: CASSSPDRAPGYGYTF. The DNA of the CDR3 is TGTGCCAGCAGCTCCCCCGACAGGGCGCCCGGCTATGGCTACACCTTC. Supplemented by reference TRBV7-9 and TRBJ1-2, the full variable domain reads DTGVSQNPRHKITKRGQNVTFRCDPISEHNRLYWYRQTLGQGPEFLTYFQNEAQLEKSRLLSDRFSAERPKGSFSTLEIQRTEQGDSAMYLCASSSPDRAPGYGYTFGSGTRLTVV.

Concerning this clonotype itself: At one of its ends the junction is not consistent with the germline gene, which may arise from a read error. This chain connects TRBV5-1 to TRBJ1-2; 7 nucleotides agree with TRBD1. This CDR3 comprises 12 residues. The germline V gene has CDR1 SGHRS and CDR2 YFSETQ. The CDR3 DNA reads as TGCGCCAGCAGCCAGAGGGGGCTGGGCTGCACCTTC. Translating gives CASSQRGLGCTF. The whole variable domain, remainder taken from reference TRBV5-1 and TRBJ1-2, is KAGVTQTPRYLIKTRGQQVTLSCSPISGHRSVSWYQQTPGQGLQFLFEYFSETQRNKGNFPGRFSGRQFSNSRSEMNVSTLELGDSALYLCASSQRGLGCTFGSGTRLTVV.

This clonotype was recorded many times. V is TRBV6-6 and J is TRBJ1-1; no firm D call. V dropped 5 bases and J dropped 3 bases, with 10 bases sitting between them. CDR1 is MNHNY, CDR2 SVGAGI, per germline (reference sequence). The CDR3 sequence is 13 residues long. The chain's CDR3 is CASSLDWDTEAFF. The DNA for the CDR3 is TGTGCCAGCAGTCTAGATTGGGACACTGAAGCTTTCTTT.

This clonotype was seen repeatedly, ten times or more. V is TRBV7-9 and J is TRBJ1-5; no firm D call. The V gene's germline CDR1 is SEHNR and CDR2 FQNEAQ (reference sequence). V lost 5 bases to trimming and J lost 0 bases, with 8 bases between them. The CDR3 extends over 14 amino acids. CDR3 coding DNA: TGTGCCAGCAGCGTAGGAAATAGCAATCAGCCCCAGCATTTT. It yields the protein CASSVGNSNQPQHF.

This clonotype has ten or more counts. J is TRBJ2-2 and V is TRBV7-9; tentative D call: TRBD1 (5 bases). The CDR3 is 16 amino acids. V shed 5 bases and J shed 0 bases, with 13 bases lying between them. The germline CDR1 and CDR2 sequences are SEHNR and FQNEAQ (reference sequence). CDR3 protein: CASSKPGYANTGELFF. The CDR3 DNA follows: TGTGCCAGCAGCAAACCAGGGTACGCGAACACCGGGGAGCTGTTTTTT.

The rearrangement joins TRBV20-1 to TRBJ2-1; TRBD2 agrees at 8 bases. There are 16 residues in the CDR3. Germline loops: CDR1 DFQATT, CDR2 SNEGSKA (reference sequence). V was clipped by 3 bases and J by 4 bases; unmatched bases: 11. The CDR3, as DNA: TGCAGTGCTAGGGGGGGGTCTAGCGGGCATTACAATGAGCAGTTCTTC. Residues: CSARGGSSGHYNEQFF.

This clonotype appeared many times. The CDR3: CASSEDGGNQPQHF. The CDR3 DNA reads as TGTGCCAGCAGCGAGGATGGGGGTAATCAGCCCCAGCATTTT. The gene calls are TRBV9 and TRBJ1-5; D is possibly TRBD1 (5 bases). The CDR3 has 14 residues. Deletions cut 3 bases from V and 4 bases from J, with 11 bases between. Germline V CDR1 and CDR2: SGDLS, YYNGEE.

This clonotype appeared a few times. This chain links TRBV7-2 with TRBJ2-3, with a possible D match to TRBD1 (6 bases). The germline V and J ends were trimmed by 1 base and 2 bases, with 10 bases remaining between them. Germline values: CDR1 SGHTA, CDR2 FQGNSA. There are 15 residues in the CDR3. The CDR3: CASSLVGAITDTQYF. CDR3 coding DNA: TGTGCCAGCAGCTTAGTGGGGGCGATCACAGATACGCAGTATTTT.

This clonotype came up once. The rearrangement uses TRBV2 and TRBJ1-2; 8 nucleotides line up with TRBD1. The CDR3 has 16 residues. Germline V CDR1 and CDR2: SNHLY, FYNNEI. V was pared by 6 bases and J by 4 bases, with 13 bases of the junction left unmatched. CDR3 DNA sequence: TGTGCCAGCAGAACATTCCACGGACAGGGTGCCTATGGCTACACCTTC. It codes for CASRTFHGQGAYGYTF. Based on the CDR3 plus reference TRBV2 and TRBJ1-2, the full variable domain is EPEVTQTPSHQVTQMGQEVILRCVPISNHLYFYWYRQILGQKVEFLVSFYNNEISEKSEIFDDQFSVERPDGSNFTLKIRSTKLEDSAMYFCASRTFHGQGAYGYTFGSGTRLTVV.

The sample holds a few counts of this clonotype. The genes are TRBV2 and TRBJ2-1; 7 bases map to TRBD1. The CDR3 has 12 residues. V lost 9 bases and J lost 1; bases outside the gene matches: 0. In germline, CDR1 is SNHLY, CDR2 FYNNEI. The CDR3 region is CARTGSYNEQFF. The CDR3 region has the DNA TGTGCCAGGACAGGGTCCTACAATGAGCAGTTCTTC.

This clonotype was detected ten times or more. This rearrangement joins TRBV24-1 to TRBJ2-5; D ambiguous. Per germline, CDR1 KGHDR and CDR2 SFDVKD. Between the trimmed V and J ends, which lost 4 bases and 1 base, there was a span of 3 bases. This CDR3 region has 12 residues. The DNA for the CDR3 is TGTGCCACCAGTGACGCCCAAGAGACCCAGTACTTC. This translates into CATSDAQETQYF.

On this clonotype itself: One junction end does not reproduce the germline sequence, and a read error may be involved. The chain carries TRBV7-3 and TRBJ2-7; 7 nucleotides align to TRBD2. Germline loops: CDR1 SGHTA, CDR2 FQGTGA. The CDR3 is 12 amino acids. The DNA for the CDR3 is TGTGCCCGCAGCTTAACGGGGGGTGAGCAGTACTTC. This gives the protein CARSLTGGEQYF.

The chain recombines TRBV27 with TRBJ2-1, with TRBD2 as a possible D gene (5 bases). The CDR3 is made up of 11 amino acids. V was cut by 11 bases and J by 7 bases, with 12 bases left in between. Per germline, CDR1 MNHEY and CDR2 SMNVEV (reference sequence). The CDR3 loop is CAGGRGNEQFF. The CDR3 region has the DNA TGTGCCGGAGGACGGGGAAATGAGCAGTTCTTC.

V usage is TRBV9 and J usage is TRBJ1-6; 8 bases align to TRBD1. CDR3 length: 15 amino acids. CDR1 is SGDLS and CDR2 is YYNGEE in the germline V gene. Trimming at V came to 4 bases and at J to 4 bases, leaving 4 bases not matched to a gene. As DNA, the CDR3 is TGTGCCAGCAGCCCGCGGACAGGGTATAATTCACCCCTCCACTTT. Translating gives CASSPRTGYNSPLHF. Full variable domain (outside the CDR3, taken from reference TRBV9 and TRBJ1-6): DSGVTQTPKHLITATGQRVTLRCSPRSGDLSVYWYQQSLDQGLQFLIQYYNGEERAKGNILERFSAQQFPDLHSELNLSSLELGDSALYFCASSPRTGYNSPLHFGNGTRLTVT.

The chain has TRBV7-6 and TRBJ2-7; D call uncertain. V was clipped by 3 bases and J by 2 bases, with 5 bases between them. Per germline, CDR1 SGHVS and CDR2 FNYEAQ. CDR3 length: 12 amino acids. The CDR3 sequence is CASSFLTYEQYF. The DNA of the CDR3 is TGTGCCAGCAGCTTTTTAACCTACGAGCAGTACTTC.

About this clonotype: One end of the junction fails to match germline, which may point to a read error. This rearrangement joins TRBV7-7 to TRBJ2-7; D remains unclear. This CDR3 region has 11 residues. Germline lookup yields CDR1 SSHAT and CDR2 FNYEAQ (reference sequence). The CDR3 DNA reads as TGTGCTAGCAGCTTAAGGTGCGAGCAGTACTTC. It encodes CASSLRCEQYF.

This clonotype was seen repeatedly, ten times or more. CDR3 residues: CASSYLTGTGNTIYF. The CDR3 region has the DNA TGTGCCAGCAGCTACCTGACAGGGACTGGAAACACCATATATTTT. The rearrangement links TRBV11-2 to TRBJ1-3; 7 nucleotides align to TRBD1. Germline CDR1 reads SGHAT; CDR2 reads FQNNGV. The CDR3 extends over 15 amino acids. V lost 4 bases and J lost 2; bases outside the gene matches: 5.

The chain has TRBV15 and TRBJ2-1, with 10 bases fitting TRBD1. The CDR3 is made up of 18 amino acids. Trimming removed 1 base from V and 7 bases from J; junction bases left unmatched: 13. CDR1 is LNHNV, CDR2 YYDKDF, per germline (reference sequence). Written as DNA, the CDR3 is TGTGCCACCAGCAGAGTTTTGACCGGGACAGGGGTAAGGAATGAGCAGTTCTTC. This codes for CATSRVLTGTGVRNEQFF. Full variable domain (outside the CDR3, taken from reference TRBV15 and TRBJ2-1): DAMVIQNPRYQVTQFGKPVTLSCSQTLNHNVMYWYQQKSSQAPKLLFHYYDKDFNNEADTPDNFQSRRPNTSFCFLDIRSPGLGDTAMYLCATSRVLTGTGVRNEQFFGPGTRLTVL.

V usage is TRBV18 and J usage is TRBJ2-2; D call uncertain. Germline CDR1 reads KGHSH; CDR2 reads LQKENI. The CDR3 is 13 residues long. V was shortened by 0 bases and J by 7 bases, with 6 bases between the two germline ends. The CDR3 sequence is CASSPPDDGELFF. The CDR3 nucleotides are TGTGCCAGCTCACCACCGGACGACGGGGAGCTGTTTTTT.

This clonotype was recorded at least ten times. The chain recombines TRBV14 with TRBJ2-1; 8 nucleotides align to TRBD2. Germline V gene data show CDR1 as SGHDN and CDR2 as FVKESK. The CDR3 has 15 amino acids. With V trimmed by 1 base and J by 4 bases, 3 bases remained unmatched. The chain's CDR3 is CASSQGRGAYNEQFF. CDR3 in DNA: TGTGCCAGCAGCCAAGGGCGGGGGGCTTACAATGAGCAGTTCTTC.

J is TRBJ1-5 and V is TRBV19, with TRBD1 matching 7 bases. CDR3 size: 16 residues. The germline V gene encodes CDR1 LNHDA and CDR2 SQIVND (reference sequence). V lost 7 bases to trimming and J lost 0 bases; unmatched junction nucleotides: 9. CDR3 loop: CASTPRGQFSNQPQHF. The CDR3 nucleotides read TGTGCCAGTACCCCCCGGGGACAGTTTAGCAATCAGCCCCAGCATTTT.

CDR3 sequence: CSAIGQGARGADTQYF. CDR3 sequence (DNA): TGCAGTGCTATAGGACAGGGGGCTAGGGGAGCAGATACGCAGTATTTT. The genes are TRBV20-1 and TRBJ2-3, with TRBD1 matching 11 bases. Germline assignment: CDR1 DFQATT and CDR2 SNEGSKA (reference sequence). V gave up 4 bases and J gave up 4 bases; unmatched junction bases: 10. The CDR3 has 16 residues.

This clonotype was seen at least ten times. The chain couples TRBV7-8 to TRBJ1-1; D gene uncertain. In germline, CDR1 is SGHVS, CDR2 FQNEAQ. This CDR3 is 17 amino acids long. V was clipped by 1 base and J by 2 bases, with 17 bases between them. The DNA for the CDR3 is TGTGCCAGCAGCTTAGAGGATACGGACGAGTTTAACACTGAAGCTTTCTTT. This gives the protein CASSLEDTDEFNTEAFF.

The chain recombines TRBV7-2 with TRBJ1-2; D is ambiguous. The CDR3 is 11 amino acids. Trimming cost V 9 bases and J 0 bases, with 5 bases left between them. CDR1 is SGHTA, CDR2 FQGNSA, per germline. CDR3 residues: CARQANYGYTF. As DNA, the CDR3 is TGTGCCAGACAAGCTAACTATGGCTACACCTTC.

This clonotype was observed at least ten times. V gene TRBV7-9 combines with J gene TRBJ1-4; 11 nucleotides align to TRBD1. CDR3 length equals 18 residues. The germline V gene has CDR1 SEHNR and CDR2 FQNEAQ (reference sequence). V shed 3 bases, J shed 0 bases, and the junction held 6 bases outside the gene matches. DNA of the CDR3: TGTGCCAGCAGCTTGTGGACAGGGGGCGCGGCAACTAATGAAAAACTGTTTTTT. Amino acid sequence: CASSLWTGGAATNEKLFF.

Details on this clonotype: At one boundary the junction diverges from the germline segment, which might be a read error. J is TRBJ2-1 and V is TRBV24-1, with D possibly matching TRBD1 (6 bases). CDR3 length: 15 amino acids. Per the germline V gene, CDR1 is KGHDR and CDR2 is SFDVKD. The CDR3 loop is CATSSGQGPGNGQFF. DNA of the CDR3: TGTGCCACCAGCTCAGGTCAGGGGCCAGGCAATGGGCAGTTCTTC.